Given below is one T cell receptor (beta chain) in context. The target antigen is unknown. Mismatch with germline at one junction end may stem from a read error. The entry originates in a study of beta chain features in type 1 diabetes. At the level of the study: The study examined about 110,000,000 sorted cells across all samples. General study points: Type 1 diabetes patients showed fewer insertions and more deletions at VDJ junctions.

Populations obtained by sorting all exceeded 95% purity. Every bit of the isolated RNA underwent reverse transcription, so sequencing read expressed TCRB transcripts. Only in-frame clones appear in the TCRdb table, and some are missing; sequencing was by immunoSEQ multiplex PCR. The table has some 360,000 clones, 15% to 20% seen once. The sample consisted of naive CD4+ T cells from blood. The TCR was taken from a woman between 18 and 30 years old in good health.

The CDR3 bases are TGTGCCAGCAGCTTAAAGTCTCCAGGGGGCAAGGACTTC. Translation gives CASSLKSPGGKDF. V is TRBV7-2 and J is TRBJ2-5, with 8 nucleotides matching TRBD1. This CDR3 contains 13 residues. Germline CDR1 is SGHTA and CDR2 is FQGNSA.